This T cell receptor beta chain was sequenced for a study of CD8+ T cells in alopecia areata (dated by TCRdb to the late 2010s). About the full investigation: Treated patients were enrolled in an open-label pilot trial of oral tofacitinib, 5 to 10 mg twice daily, for moderate-to-severe alopecia areata. Clonality in the scalp was compared among normal scalp (n=4), patchy alopecia areata scalp (n=8), and alopecia totalis/universalis scalp (n=8). The SALT score, which quantifies the percentage of affected scalp surface area, was used to measure disease severity in treated patients. RNA came from the PAXgene miRNA kit for fixed scalp, the miRNeasy kit for PBMCs, and the RNeasy kit for mouse skin. To study T cell clonal expansion in alopecia areata, the researchers applied high-throughput TCRbeta sequencing to both the C3H/HeJ mouse model and human patients. immunoSEQ multiplex PCR using 35 Vbeta forward primers and 13 Jbeta reverse primers was used to amplify TCRbeta CDR3 regions. In humans, TCRbeta sequencing was performed on scalp tissue and on sorted CD4+ and CD8+ peripheral blood T cells from healthy controls and from patients with patchy or totalis/universalis alopecia areata. Tofacitinib was administered for 6 to 18 months, and 6 months of follow-up off drug were then conducted to assess delayed response and recurrence. Patients on tofacitinib were biopsied at baseline and after 4 and 24 weeks of treatment, and several of the patients also had a later scalp biopsy.

The library relied on the immunoSEQ multiplex PCR assay. RNA was extracted from all samples and reverse transcribed into cDNA, which served as template for TCR sequencing. First-strand cDNA was synthesized using SuperScript III with a 2:1 mix of oligo-dT and random hexamers. Amplification bias was assessed with a synthetic immune receptor repertoire, and residual bias was removed computationally. Per the source publication's procedure: Raw reads were preprocessed to remove errors, and CDR3 was defined according to IMGT conventions as the region from the conserved cysteine to phenylalanine. To get clonality, Shannon entropy was normalized by log2 of the number of productive unique TCRs and the result was subtracted from 1. CD4 or CD8 identity of scalp clones was inferred by cross-referencing scalp TCRbeta sequences with sorted blood CD4 and CD8 repertoires. This immuneACCESS table, as held by TCRdb, lists in-frame sequences with V and J called but not all clones. Of the missing ones, under half trace to an unresolved V gene in checked studies; the others have no known cause. Clone size and V and J calls were adopted from that table, with D and trimming inferred from the DNA. The sample data list approximately 190,000 clones, and 55% to 75% of these were observed just once. 5.5% of the sample is taken by the ten largest.

Study-wide findings and limitations: Because the treated cohort was small and had just a single nonresponder, larger studies are needed to establish links between baseline CD8+ expansion and response. During tofacitinib treatment, many expanded lesional clones stuck around in both scalp and blood, and this persistence may partly explain why relapse happens after treatment is stopped. Lesional scalp, especially in alopecia totalis/universalis, showed higher clonality and more expanded CD8+ clones than normal scalp, suggesting antigenic drive. Resident alphabeta T cells in normal human skin are also sequenced, complicating scalp TCR repertoire analysis, unlike mouse skin dominated by gammadelta T cells. With tofacitinib, both scalp clonality and the number of expanded CD8+ clones among the top 100 scalp clones went down significantly. Shared TCR sequences between patients were less evident than in mice, which may be partly attributable to HLA diversity in the patient population.

In its sample, this clone was seen a few times. There is no known antigen for this receptor. Per-nucleotide qualities are absent, and no much larger clonotype sits a single base away. The intended sense of this specimen's time point label: around 24 weeks on oral tofacitinib. This sample's treatment or condition label indicates: oral pan-JAK inhibitor, 5-10 mg twice daily. Lesional scalp punch biopsies and peripheral blood were collected from alopecia areata patients. PBMCs were isolated by density centrifugation and stained for CD3, CD4 and CD8, after which CD4+ and CD8+ T cells were sorted on a FACSAria. CDR1 and CDR2 were assigned from the germline V gene as LGHNA and YSLEER. The germline ends are 23 bases apart after V is trimmed by 4 bases and J by 5 bases. CDR3 length: 18 amino acids, cysteine to phenylalanine. Just the 54-base CDR3 DNA is kept, in frame starting at base 1.

Source: CD4+ T cells sorted from blood, taken at week 24, from a patient treated with tofacitinib. This receptor chain uses TRBV4-3 and TRBJ2-2; 8 matching bases give a weak D call of TRBD1. The receptor comes from a human donor with alopecia areata. The CDR3: CASSPGWEGRGRTGELFF. At the DNA level, the sequence is TGCGCCAGCAGCCCCGGATGGGAGGGCAGGGGGCGAACCGGGGAGCTGTTTTTT.